These 2 T cell receptor beta chains were sequenced from one sample in a study of cytotoxic CD8 clonotypes in ibrutinib-treated CLL. Here immunoSEQ multiplex PCR was the method, and the copy in TCRdb shows in-frame clones only, minus some. The sample carries over 150,000 clones, 72% recorded once. The sample here was PBMCs, taken after 24 months of ibrutinib treatment. The receptor set was obtained from a human donor with chronic lymphocytic leukemia.

This clone was observed a few times. This chain joins TRBV18 and TRBJ1-1; D call uncertain. Looked up from germline, CDR1 is KGHSH and CDR2 is LQKENI. The length of the CDR3 is 13 residues. V shed 1 base and J shed 1 base, with 4 bases lying between them. CDR3 sequence: CASSPQWNTEAFF. CDR3 coding DNA: TGTGCCAGCTCACCACAGTGGAACACTGAAGCTTTCTTT.

The chain links TRBV30 to TRBJ2-1; TRBD2 agrees at 7 bases. J was trimmed by 0 bases and V by 3 bases; bases with no gene match: 11. The CDR3 has 17 residues. The germline V gene encodes CDR1 GTSNPN and CDR2 SVGIG (reference sequence). The chain's CDR3 is CAWSSRDYLSSYNEQFF. The CDR3 DNA follows: TGTGCCTGGAGCTCCAGGGACTATTTGTCCTCCTACAATGAGCAGTTCTTC.